Presented here are 9 T cell receptor beta chains from one specimen sequenced in a study of siplizumab effects on memory and regulatory T cells. Assay: immunoSEQ multiplex PCR; the TCRdb copy retains only in-frame clones and omits some. This table has about 100,000 clones, 90% to 95% appearing once. Sequenced: Tregs sorted from blood. The receptor set was obtained from a human donor in good health.

This chain uses TRBV6-6 with TRBJ2-6; no definite D call. V shed 5 bases and J shed 0 bases, with 11 bases lying between them. The CDR3 spans 16 residues. Germline lookup yields CDR1 MNHNY and CDR2 SVGAGI (reference sequence). The CDR3 nucleotides are TGTGCCAGCAGTCTCGGACCCTCCTCTGGGGCCAACGTCCTGACTTTC. As protein: CASSLGPSSGANVLTF.

This chain connects TRBV9 to TRBJ2-2, with TRBD2 matching 10 bases. The trim removed 0 bases at V and 8 bases at J, leaving 7 bases unmatched. The CDR3 contains 16 residues. CDR1 SGDLS and CDR2 YYNGEE come from the germline V gene. CDR3 sequence: CASSVGSSGRIGELFF. In DNA form, the CDR3 reads TGTGCCAGCAGCGTAGGTTCTAGCGGGAGAATTGGGGAGCTGTTTTTT.

This clone came up once. The genes are TRBV27 and TRBJ2-1; 11 nucleotides align to TRBD2. Germline CDR1 MNHEY, CDR2 SMNVEV (reference sequence). V lost 3 bases, J lost 4 bases, and 8 bases stayed unmatched. The CDR3 runs to 17 residues. The CDR3 sequence: CASSFDSGTSGYNEQFF. The CDR3 DNA follows: TGTGCCAGCAGTTTCGACTCCGGGACTAGCGGTTACAATGAGCAGTTCTTC.

The chain is built from TRBV5-1 and TRBJ1-3, with TRBD1 matching over 8 bases. This CDR3 region has 19 residues. Germline V lookup: CDR1 SGHRS, CDR2 YFSETQ. J lost 0 bases, V lost 0 bases, and 11 bases had no gene match. Written as DNA, the CDR3 is TGCGCCAGCAGCTTGGGGAGACAGGGGAGTCTTTACTCTGGAAACACCATATATTTT. This encodes CASSLGRQGSLYSGNTIYF.

The V gene is TRBV5-1, the J gene TRBJ2-1; D call uncertain. Germline V lookup: CDR1 SGHRS, CDR2 YFSETQ. The CDR3 is 13 amino acids. Trimming cost V 2 bases and J 5 bases, with 8 bases left between them. The CDR3 bases are TGCGCCAGCAGCTTCCTACTCCACAATGAGCAGTTCTTC. This translates into CASSFLLHNEQFF.

The chain has TRBV7-9 and TRBJ2-7; 11 bases match TRBD1. The junction had 11 bases not matched to a gene; V was cut back by 5 bases and J by 5 bases. The germline V gene encodes CDR1 SEHNR and CDR2 FQNEAQ (reference sequence). This CDR3 contains 16 residues. The CDR3 loop is CASSRNPGTGGNEQYF. The CDR3 DNA is TGTGCCAGCAGCCGTAACCCCGGGACAGGGGGAAACGAGCAGTACTTC.

This chain uses TRBV2 with TRBJ1-4; no clear D gene. V gave up 6 bases and J gave up 8 bases, with 7 bases separating them. This CDR3 is built from 11 residues. Germline CDR1 is SNHLY and CDR2 is FYNNEI. The CDR3 here is CASRGYEKLFF. Here the CDR3 DNA reads TGTGCCAGCAGAGGGTACGAAAAACTGTTTTTT.

The chain is built from TRBV19 and TRBJ2-2; no clear D gene. The V and J ends lost 5 bases and 5 bases respectively, with 9 bases between them. Per the germline V gene, CDR1 is LNHDA and CDR2 is SQIVND (reference sequence). This CDR3 has 13 amino acids. The CDR3 sequence is CASSPRGTGELFF. The CDR3 region has the DNA TGTGCCAGTAGTCCCCGAGGTACCGGGGAGCTGTTTTTT.

The chain joins TRBV28 to TRBJ1-4; D gene ambiguous. Germline loops: CDR1 MDHEN, CDR2 SYDVKM. This CDR3 contains 14 residues. V was cut by 1 base and J by 5 bases, with 8 bases left in between. CDR3 sequence reads: CASSLFSGNEKLFF. The CDR3 DNA sequence: TGTGCCAGCAGTTTATTTTCGGGGAATGAAAAACTGTTTTTT.